This note documents a single T cell receptor beta chain sequence. Its antigen is not yet known. Base qualities are not at hand, and no much larger clone is one base apart. This specimen's time point label, interpreted: pre-sensitization, week 0. The treatment or condition label for this specimen denotes: therapeutic diphenylcyclopropenone sensitization with weekly scalp DPC. At each patch-test visit, blood was drawn before the patch test was applied. Eligible patients were aged 18 to 70, diagnosed with alopecia, deemed suitable for DPC therapy, and excluded if pregnant. Total RNA was isolated from unfractionated whole blood collected in Tempus Blood RNA tubes. This sample stems from a study of human T cells and chemical hapten exposure (dated by TCRdb to the early 2020s). Broadly, across the study: For sensitization, 2% DPC in acetone was applied to a 2 cm by 2 cm area of upper inner arm skin. Patients additionally received weekly therapeutic DPC doses to the scalp throughout the approximately 24-week study period. The mostly female patient cohort included alopecia areata with under or over 50% scalp involvement, alopecia totalis and alopecia universalis. Patch testing was performed on the upper back with Finn chambers containing 0.01% DPC, and the patch tests were scored after 6 days according to International Contact Dermatitis Research Group standards. Some 29 alopecia patients provided blood for TCR sequencing at one to four time points (pre-sensitization, 2, 6 and 24 weeks). Libraries were pooled for sequencing, and per-sample TCR yields varied mainly because of small differences in library volumes within the pool. Patient blood was sampled pre-sensitization (week 0) and at 2, 6 and about 24 weeks after DPC sensitization. The study tracked peripheral blood TCR repertoire changes in vivo during primary and secondary sensitization to the hapten diphenylcyclopropenone (DPC) in alopecia patients.

Via the germline V gene, CDR1 is MNHEY and CDR2 SVGAGI. Measured from the cysteine to the phenylalanine, the CDR3 is 13 residues long. Only the CDR3 DNA stays, 39 bases, in frame from base 1. Germline trimming: 6 bases from V, 5 bases from J; junction bases outside gene matches: 5. Libraries came from RACE. Sequencing was carried out with a NextSeq 500. During library preparation, unique molecular identifiers were attached to individual cDNA molecules so that TCRs could be counted in a quantitative, reproducible way. Both TCR alpha and TCR beta chains were sequenced from each blood RNA sample. In the paper's pipeline: A median of roughly 99,000 TCRs per sample was observed, with a range of 23,224 to 690,600. V, J and CDR3 annotation of the TCR reads was performed with the Decombinator software suite. Every sample was subsampled to the same number of TCRs (28,000) for the PS versus PT1 abundance plots. Expanded TCRs were defined as absent before sensitization and observed at least eight times at the 2-week time point. TCRdb reran the public reads through fastp at Q25 and MiXCR, keeping productive beta chains. A single entry per CDR3 protein holds the most common genes and DNA from its merged rows. The V and J calls come from TCRdb's annotation, not from the publication. In all, the sample holds 300,000 to 450,000 distinct CDR3 sequences, and roughly 5% of those were seen once. The ten largest account for just over 2.5% of the sample.

On the study overall, not on this receptor specifically: DPC sensitization did not change the number of TCRs with a frequency above 1 in 1000, and there was no evidence of changes in global repertoire structure. Compared with pre-sensitization or healthy control sets, expanded TCRs formed significantly more large CDR3 similarity clusters, which is consistent with antigen-driven responses. The number of PT1 expanded TCRs positively correlated with patch test score, significant at thresholds 8, 16 and 32 but not 4. Repeated subsampling changed both the strength of the expansion versus patch-test correlation and the threshold at which the correlation became significant. Because every patient had alopecia, a presumed autoimmune disease, the patients' immune response might differ from that of healthy individuals.

The clonotype was recovered from a woman aged 50 to 65 with alopecia areata. Some clones in this sample may be carry-over from other donors' samples. The chain was built from TRBV6-5 and TRBJ2-3, and 7 junction bases match TRBD1. The material sequenced was whole blood, taken in connection with sensitization to the hapten diphenylcyclopropenone (DPC). The base sequence is TGTGCCAGCAGCCGGACAGGACAAGATACGCAGTATTTT. Its translation reads: CASSRTGQDTQYF.